The source of this T cell receptor beta chain is a study of technical replicates of blood from a few donors (dated by TCRdb to 2017 to 2019). Library creation used the immunoSEQ multiplex PCR assay. The immuneACCESS repertoire file appears here via TCRdb, limited to in-frame rearrangements. These files lack a portion of the clones; in checked studies, under half of the deficit traces to unresolved V genes, and the cause of the others is not known. The table for this sample lists more than 90,000 clones; approximately 96% of them were counted only once. The top ten clones comprise roughly 0.2% of the sample. Comment on this clone: Its antigen has not been determined. No much larger clone exists at a distance of one base, and base qualities are not known.

The germline V gene (reference sequence) sets CDR1 to DFQATT and CDR2 to SNEGSKA. The CDR3 measures 11 amino acids from cysteine to phenylalanine. Here the CDR3 DNA is all that survives: 33 bases in frame from base 1. Relative to germline, V is 1 base shorter and J is 4 bases shorter, with 4 bases between their ends. The sequenced sample consisted of T cells isolated from PBMCs. The rearrangement combines TRBV20-1 with TRBJ2-5, with the D gene too uncertain to name. The clonotype originates from a human donor in good health. The CDR3 protein sequence reads: CSARALETQYF. The DNA is TGCAGTGCTAGAGCTTTAGAGACCCAGTACTTC.